These 31 T cell receptor beta chains came from one sample sequenced in a study of blood T cell repertoires in COVID-19. Assay used: immunoSEQ multiplex PCR; TCRdb lists only in-frame clones, some missing. Altogether about 350,000 clones are present, 88% being singletons, with the ten largest covering approximately 1%. Sequenced sample: PBMCs or T cells enriched from blood (not recorded which). These receptors originate from a woman in her 30s who had been exposed to COVID-19.

As for this clone: The same CDR3 can be traced to other DNA sequences in this sample. This rearrangement joins TRBV13 to TRBJ2-7, with 8 bases lining up with TRBD1. With 0 bases clipped from V and 6 bases from J, the junction kept 4 bases outside the gene matches. In germline, CDR1 is PRHDT, CDR2 FYEKMQ (reference sequence). CDR3 length: 14 amino acids. In nucleotides, the CDR3 is TGTGCCAGCAGCTTAGGTCCAGGGGGCTCCGAGCAGTACTTC. This codes for CASSLGPGGSEQYF.

The V call is TRBV6-7, the J call TRBJ2-1; TRBD2 agrees at 7 bases. TRBV6-7 is an ORF; its function is uncertain. This CDR3 contains 15 residues. The J segment lost 5 bases and the V segment lost 3 bases, leaving 7 bases of the junction unmatched. The CDR3 nucleotides are TGTGCCAGCAGTTATCCGGCTAGCGGCGACAATGAGCAGTTCTTC. Its translation is CASSYPASGDNEQFF.

This sequence joins TRBV5-1 and TRBJ2-5; TRBD2 might be the D (7 bases). The germline gives CDR1 SGHRS, CDR2 YFSETQ. Trimming stripped 2 bases from V and 5 bases from J, with 19 bases between. The CDR3 has 16 amino acids. The CDR3 DNA is TGCGCCAGCAGCTTTATGAGTTCGGGGGGCGGGGAGACCCAGTACTTC. Its translation is CASSFMSSGGGETQYF.

The chain employs TRBV5-4 and TRBJ2-3; TRBD2 matches at 8 bases. CDR1 and CDR2 from the germline V gene are SGHNT and YYREEE (reference sequence). V lost 0 bases to trimming and J lost 4 bases; unmatched junction nucleotides: 4. This CDR3 spans 15 amino acids. DNA for the CDR3: TGTGCCAGCAGCTTGGCGGGAGGGCCCTCAGATACGCAGTATTTT. Protein product: CASSLAGGPSDTQYF. The entire variable domain, with the rest obtained from reference TRBV5-4 and TRBJ2-3, is as follows: ETGVTQSPTHLIKTRGQQVTLRCSSQSGHNTVSWYQQALGQGPQFIFQYYREEENGRGNFPPRFSGLQFPNYSSELNVNALELDDSALYLCASSLAGGPSDTQYFGPGTRLTVL.

The gene calls are TRBV6-2 or TRBV6-3 and TRBJ2-7, with 14 bases lining up with TRBD2. V lost 4 bases to trimming and J lost 0 bases; unmatched junction nucleotides: 8. This CDR3 region has 18 residues. The germline CDR1 and CDR2 sequences are MNHEY and SVGEGT. CDR3 sequence reads: CASSSGTSGGSSSYEQYF. In nucleotides, the CDR3 is TGTGCCAGCAGTTCCGGGACTAGCGGGGGTTCAAGCTCCTACGAGCAGTACTTC.

In this sample, this clone turned up a few times. V and J are TRBV5-1 and TRBJ2-1; 8 nucleotides agree with TRBD2. Germline CDR1 reads SGHRS; CDR2 reads YFSETQ. Trimming at V came to 1 base and at J to 6 bases, leaving 12 bases not matched to a gene. The CDR3 runs to 17 residues. CDR3 nucleotides: TGCGCCAGCAGCTTGTACGGGTCGGGAGGGACATCCAATGAGCAGTTCTTC. Amino acids: CASSLYGSGGTSNEQFF. The variable domain in full, completed from reference TRBV5-1 and TRBJ2-1, reads KAGVTQTPRYLIKTRGQQVTLSCSPISGHRSVSWYQQTPGQGLQFLFEYFSETQRNKGNFPGRFSGRQFSNSRSEMNVSTLELGDSALYLCASSLYGSGGTSNEQFFGPGTRLTVL.

The V and J genes are TRBV5-1 and TRBJ2-5; 7 bases are a match to TRBD1. CDR1 SGHRS and CDR2 YFSETQ come from the germline V gene. Losses at the gene ends were 3 bases for V and 4 bases for J; bases not matched to a gene: 3. The CDR3 runs to 13 residues. DNA for the CDR3: TGCGCCAGCAGCTCCGCAGGGGGAGAGACCCAGTACTTC. It encodes CASSSAGGETQYF.

The chain uses TRBV5-1 and TRBJ2-1; possibly TRBD1 for D (5 bases). This CDR3 has 16 amino acids. Germline CDR1 SGHRS, CDR2 YFSETQ. V lost 0 bases, J lost 2 bases, and 12 bases lay in between. CDR3 DNA: TGCGCCAGCAGCTTGGTGGCAGGGTTCGCCTACAATGAGCAGTTCTTC. This codes for CASSLVAGFAYNEQFF.

The chain recombines TRBV27 with TRBJ2-1; 9 positions agree with TRBD1. There are 16 residues in the CDR3. Germline-derived CDR1 and CDR2 are MNHEY and SMNVEV (reference sequence). J lost 6 bases, V lost 4 bases, and 10 bases had no gene match. The CDR3: CASSSRQGVHFNEQFF. The CDR3 DNA reads as TGTGCCAGCAGTTCCCGACAGGGGGTACACTTCAATGAGCAGTTCTTC.

This clone appeared once. CDR3 DNA: TGTGCCAGCAGCCCCAGAGGGAGTGCGGGATTCACAGATACGCAGTATTTT. This gives the protein CASSPRGSAGFTDTQYF. This chain uses TRBV14 with TRBJ2-3; maybe TRBD2 (6 bases). This CDR3 is built from 17 residues. Trimming cost V 4 bases and J 2 bases, with 19 bases left between them. CDR1 and CDR2 from the germline V gene are SGHDN and FVKESK.

This chain connects TRBV19 to TRBJ1-1, with TRBD1 matching over 9 bases. Germline V CDR1 and CDR2: LNHDA, SQIVND (reference sequence). The V segment lost 7 bases and the J segment 4 bases; nucleotides outside the gene matches: 10. This CDR3 is built from 15 residues. DNA for the CDR3: TGTGCCAGTACCCCGGGACAGGGTCCGGGCACTGAAGCTTTCTTT. As protein: CASTPGQGPGTEAFF.

This clone has a single count. The J gene is TRBJ2-2, the V gene TRBV2, with D perhaps TRBD2 (6 bases). The CDR3 runs to 16 residues. CDR1 SNHLY and CDR2 FYNNEI come from the germline V gene. Deletions cut 7 bases from V and 7 bases from J, with 22 bases between. The CDR3 DNA follows: TGTGCCAGCACCTCCTGGGAGGCCCCGACACACGGGGAGCTGTTTTTT. Its translation is CASTSWEAPTHGELFF.

V is TRBV10-3 and J is TRBJ2-2; 12 bases line up with TRBD2. The CDR3 length is 16 residues. After removal of 6 bases from V and 2 bases from J, the junction contained 4 bases not matched to a gene. Germline V gene data show CDR1 as ENHRY and CDR2 as SYGVKD. CDR3 amino acids: CAISPGLAGNTGELFF. The CDR3 nucleotides read TGTGCCATCAGCCCAGGACTAGCGGGAAACACCGGGGAGCTGTTTTTT.

V and J are TRBV27 and TRBJ1-1, with D possibly matching TRBD1 (6 bases). The germline CDR1 and CDR2 sequences are MNHEY and SMNVEV (reference sequence). This CDR3 is built from 17 residues. The ends were cut back, 0 bases at V and 3 bases at J, with 17 bases in the middle. The CDR3 coding sequence is TGTGCCAGCAGTTTATCGATCCGGGGGGCGAGGGACACTGAAGCTTTCTTT. It codes for CASSLSIRGARDTEAFF.

The chain carries TRBV10-3 and TRBJ1-4; D is possibly TRBD1 (6 bases). Germline V gene lookup returns CDR1 ENHRY and CDR2 SYGVKD. Trimming shortened V by 5 bases and J by 2 bases, and 12 bases separated the two germline ends. This CDR3 has 15 amino acids. CDR3 loop: CAISPRQETNEKLFF. The DNA of the CDR3 is TGTGCCATCAGTCCCCGACAGGAGACTAATGAAAAACTGTTTTTT.

The chain carries TRBV10-3 and TRBJ1-5; D is unresolved. The CDR3 extends over 13 amino acids. Per the germline V gene, CDR1 is ENHRY and CDR2 is SYGVKD. Trimming stripped 3 bases from V and 7 bases from J, with 10 bases between. The CDR3 DNA follows: TGTGCCATCAGTGAAGAGGTCGCCCAGCCCCAGCATTTT. Protein: CAISEEVAQPQHF.

This chain joins TRBV20-1 and TRBJ2-1; D remains ambiguous. CDR1 is DFQATT and CDR2 is SNEGSKA in the germline V gene (reference sequence). The ends were cut back, 0 bases at V and 10 bases at J, with 7 bases in the middle. The CDR3 has 11 residues. Here the CDR3 reads CSARDSVEQFF. The CDR3 nucleotides read TGCAGTGCTAGAGATAGTGTGGAGCAGTTCTTC.

The gene calls are TRBV19 and TRBJ2-2; the match to TRBD2 covers 8 bases. CDR1 LNHDA and CDR2 SQIVND come from the germline V gene (reference sequence). J gave up 1 base and V 10 bases, and 14 bases lay outside the gene matches. The CDR3 runs to 17 residues. CDR3 bases: TGTGCCACCACCCGTTATGACACTAGCGGGAACACCGGGGAGCTGTTTTTT. Amino acids: CATTRYDTSGNTGELFF.

This clone appeared once. The V gene is TRBV27, the J gene TRBJ1-4; TRBD1 matches at 9 bases. This CDR3 has 17 residues. After removal of 6 bases from V and 2 bases from J, the junction contained 10 bases not matched to a gene. Germline V gene data show CDR1 as MNHEY and CDR2 as SMNVEV (reference sequence). The CDR3 reads CASRPTGGLWTNEKLFF. CDR3 DNA: TGTGCCAGCAGACCTACAGGGGGCCTGTGGACTAATGAAAAACTGTTTTTT. Full variable domain (outside the CDR3, taken from reference TRBV27 and TRBJ1-4): EAQVTQNPRYLITVTGKKLTVTCSQNMNHEYMSWYRQDPGLGLRQIYYSMNVEVTDKGDVPEGYKVSRKEKRNFPLILESPSPNQTSLYFCASRPTGGLWTNEKLFFGSGTQLSVL.

The chain combines TRBV5-1 with TRBJ2-3; a possible D gene is TRBD2 (6 bases). The CDR3 is made up of 16 amino acids. CDR1 SGHRS and CDR2 YFSETQ come from the germline V gene. The V end was cut by 4 bases, the J end by 5 bases, with 20 bases between. This CDR3 is CASSRPERATGDTQYF. As DNA, the CDR3 is TGCGCCAGCAGCCGCCCGGAGCGGGCGACTGGAGATACGCAGTATTTT.

The V and J genes are TRBV11-2 and TRBJ2-1; D is perhaps TRBD2 (6 bases). Germline-derived CDR1 and CDR2 are SGHAT and FQNNGV. The CDR3 runs 15 residues. V gave up 1 base and J gave up 3 bases, with 10 bases separating them. CDR3 protein: CASSLGLAVYNEQFF. CDR3 coding DNA: TGTGCCAGCAGCTTAGGTTTAGCGGTCTACAATGAGCAGTTCTTC.

Remarks on this clone: The conserved final phenylalanine or tryptophan is absent from the CDR3, which likely points to a read error. This chain connects TRBV28 to TRBJ1-2; unclear D gene. The V and J ends lost 5 bases and 2 bases respectively, with 9 bases between them. Germline loops: CDR1 MDHEN, CDR2 SYDVKM. The CDR3 is made up of 13 amino acids. The CDR3 here is CASSILGNYGYTL. CDR3 nucleotide sequence: TGTGCCAGCAGTATACTAGGGAACTATGGCTACACCCTC.

This clone has just one count. The chain carries TRBV4-2 and TRBJ1-1; 10 bases agree with TRBD1. The germline CDR1 and CDR2 sequences are LGHNA and YNFKEQ. The junction had 6 bases not matched to a gene; V was cut back by 4 bases and J by 1 base. This CDR3 is 16 amino acids long. The CDR3: CASSPGQGTGNTEAFF. The CDR3 DNA is TGTGCCAGCAGCCCGGGACAGGGGACGGGGAACACTGAAGCTTTCTTT.

The chain recombines TRBV19 with TRBJ1-2; TRBD1 matches 10 bases. CDR3 length: 16 residues. Germline trimming cut 2 bases from V and 5 bases from J; bases unmatched to any gene: 8. CDR1 LNHDA and CDR2 SQIVND come from the germline V gene (reference sequence). The CDR3 bases are TGTGCCAGTAGTATAACCCCGACAGGGGGCTCTTATGGCTACACCTTC. It is translated as CASSITPTGGSYGYTF.

The chain recombines TRBV15 with TRBJ1-2; 11 positions match TRBD1. The germline V gene has CDR1 LNHNV and CDR2 YYDKDF (reference sequence). This CDR3 has 13 residues. Trimming cost V 8 bases and J 5 bases; bases outside gene matches: 4. For the CDR3, the DNA is TGTGCCACCGGGGACAGGGGGGGTTATGGCTACACCTTC. Translated, it gives CATGDRGGYGYTF.

This clone was picked up a small number of times. This chain connects TRBV5-1 to TRBJ2-7; no clear D gene. This CDR3 contains 15 residues. Germline CDR1 and CDR2: SGHRS and YFSETQ. V was shortened by 0 bases and J by 4 bases, with 14 bases between the two germline ends. CDR3 residues: CASSLVAGSMYEQYF. The CDR3 DNA reads as TGCGCCAGCAGCTTGGTGGCAGGCTCTATGTACGAGCAGTACTTC.

This chain connects TRBV11-3 to TRBJ2-1, with D perhaps TRBD2 (6 bases). Germline CDR1 reads SGHNT; CDR2 reads YENEEA. V lost 1 base to trimming and J lost 4 bases, with 17 bases between them. The CDR3 has 17 amino acids. The CDR3 here is CASSLGVAGTPYNEQFF. The CDR3 DNA reads TGTGCCAGCAGCTTAGGCGTCGCGGGGACCCCATACAATGAGCAGTTCTTC.

The chain carries TRBV28 and TRBJ2-1; 10 nucleotides match TRBD1. This CDR3 has 16 residues. The germline gives CDR1 MDHEN, CDR2 SYDVKM. With V trimmed by 3 bases and J by 5 bases, 7 bases remained unmatched. CDR3: CASSLGGTGVHNEQFF. In DNA, the CDR3 is TGTGCCAGCAGTTTGGGTGGGACAGGGGTTCACAATGAGCAGTTCTTC.

This clone was detected only once. The chain is built from TRBV18 and TRBJ1-6, with 7 bases matching TRBD1. The junction had 4 bases not matched to a gene; V was cut back by 2 bases and J by 6 bases. CDR3 length: 15 residues. Germline lookup yields CDR1 KGHSH and CDR2 LQKENI. CDR3 sequence reads: CASSPSGTVNSPLHF. In DNA, the CDR3 is TGTGCCAGCTCACCATCCGGGACAGTTAATTCACCCCTCCACTTT.

CDR3 bases: TGTGCCAGCAGCCAATGGGGAGGGGCTTATAATGAGCAGTTCTTC. Its translation is CASSQWGGAYNEQFF. This chain links TRBV14 with TRBJ2-1; TRBD2 agrees at 7 bases. The V gene end was trimmed by 2 bases and the J gene end by 7 bases; junction bases not matched to a gene: 8. The germline V gene encodes CDR1 SGHDN and CDR2 FVKESK. The CDR3 runs 15 residues.

The rearrangement links TRBV9 to TRBJ2-3; D is unresolved. V was pared by 1 base and J by 0 bases, with 6 bases between. The CDR3 consists of 14 residues. Germline V gene data show CDR1 as SGDLS and CDR2 as YYNGEE. The CDR3 nucleotides read TGTGCCAGCAGCGTATCCTCTAGCACAGATACGCAGTATTTT. Its protein product is CASSVSSSTDTQYF.